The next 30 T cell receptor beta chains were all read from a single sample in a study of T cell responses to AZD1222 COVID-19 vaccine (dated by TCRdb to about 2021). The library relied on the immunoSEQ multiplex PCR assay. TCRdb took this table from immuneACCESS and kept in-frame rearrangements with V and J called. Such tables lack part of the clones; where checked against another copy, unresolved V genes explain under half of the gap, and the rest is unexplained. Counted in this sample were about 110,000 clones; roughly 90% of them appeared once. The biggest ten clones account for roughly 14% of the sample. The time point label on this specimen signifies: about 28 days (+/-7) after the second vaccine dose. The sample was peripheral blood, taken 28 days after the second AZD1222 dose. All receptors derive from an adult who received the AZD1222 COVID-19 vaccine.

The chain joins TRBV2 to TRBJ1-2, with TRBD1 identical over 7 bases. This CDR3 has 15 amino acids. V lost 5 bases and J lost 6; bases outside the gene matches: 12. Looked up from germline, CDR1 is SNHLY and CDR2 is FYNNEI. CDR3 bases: TGTGCCAGCAGTCACTGGGAACAGGGGTTGCATGGCTACACCTTC. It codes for CASSHWEQGLHGYTF.

In DNA, the CDR3 is TGTGCCAGCAGTTTATGGGGACAGGGTAGTTCCTACGAGCAGTACTTC. It codes for CASSLWGQGSSYEQYF. The V gene is TRBV27, the J gene TRBJ2-7, with 9 bases identical to TRBD1. J was trimmed by 1 base and V by 1 base; bases with no gene match: 5. Germline CDR1 reads MNHEY; CDR2 reads SMNVEV (reference sequence). The CDR3 covers 16 residues.

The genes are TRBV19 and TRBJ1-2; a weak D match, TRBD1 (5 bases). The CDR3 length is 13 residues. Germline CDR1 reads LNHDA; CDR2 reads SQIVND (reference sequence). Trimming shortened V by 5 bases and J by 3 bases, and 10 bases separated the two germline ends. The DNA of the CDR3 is TGTGCCAGTAGTCCTCAGGGTGACTATGGCTACACCTTC. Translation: CASSPQGDYGYTF.

CDR3 coding DNA: TGTGCCAGCAGTTACGGAGCAGGGGGCAATCAGCCCCAGCATTTT. Translated, it gives CASSYGAGGNQPQHF. The chain is built from TRBV6-5 and TRBJ1-5; perhaps TRBD1 as D (6 bases). Trimming stripped 2 bases from V and 2 bases from J, with 10 bases between. Germline V gene sequence: CDR1 MNHEY, CDR2 SVGAGI. This CDR3 is 15 amino acids long.

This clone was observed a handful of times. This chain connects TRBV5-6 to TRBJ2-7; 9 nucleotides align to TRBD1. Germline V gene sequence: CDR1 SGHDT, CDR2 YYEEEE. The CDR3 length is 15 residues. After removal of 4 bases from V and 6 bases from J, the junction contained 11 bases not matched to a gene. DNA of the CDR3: TGTGCCAGCAGCAACCGGGACAGGGAGTTTAGCGAGCAGTACTTC. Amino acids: CASSNRDREFSEQYF.

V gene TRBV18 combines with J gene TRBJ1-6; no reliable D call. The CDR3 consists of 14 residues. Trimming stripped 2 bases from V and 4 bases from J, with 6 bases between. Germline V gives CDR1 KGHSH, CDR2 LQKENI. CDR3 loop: CASSPESYNSPLHF. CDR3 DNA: TGTGCCAGCTCACCAGAGAGTTATAATTCACCCCTCCACTTT.

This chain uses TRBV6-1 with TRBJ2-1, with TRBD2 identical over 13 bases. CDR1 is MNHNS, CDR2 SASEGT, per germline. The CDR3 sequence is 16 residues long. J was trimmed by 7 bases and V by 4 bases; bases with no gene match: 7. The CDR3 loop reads CASSAAGTSGKNEQFF. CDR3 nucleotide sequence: TGTGCCAGCAGTGCCGCCGGGACTAGCGGGAAAAATGAGCAGTTCTTC.

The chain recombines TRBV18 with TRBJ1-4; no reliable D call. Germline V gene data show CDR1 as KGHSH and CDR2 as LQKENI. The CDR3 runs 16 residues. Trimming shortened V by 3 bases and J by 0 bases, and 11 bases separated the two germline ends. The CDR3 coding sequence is TGTGCCAGCTCACCTTTTGGACCAGCAACTAATGAAAAACTGTTTTTT. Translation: CASSPFGPATNEKLFF.

CDR3 in amino acids: CATYGLAGGWDEQFF. In DNA form, the CDR3 reads TGTGCCACATACGGACTAGCGGGAGGGTGGGATGAGCAGTTCTTC. V is TRBV2 and J is TRBJ2-1; TRBD2 matches 15 bases. Looked up from germline, CDR1 is SNHLY and CDR2 is FYNNEI. Losses at the gene ends were 10 bases for V and 8 bases for J; bases not matched to a gene: 9. The CDR3 has 15 amino acids.

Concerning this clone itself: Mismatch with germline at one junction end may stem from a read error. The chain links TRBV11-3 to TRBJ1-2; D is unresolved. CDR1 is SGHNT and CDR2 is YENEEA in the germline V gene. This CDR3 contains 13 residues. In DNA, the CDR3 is TGTGCCAGCAGCCCTGTCTCCGAGGGCTCGTATTACTTC. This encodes CASSPVSEGSYYF.

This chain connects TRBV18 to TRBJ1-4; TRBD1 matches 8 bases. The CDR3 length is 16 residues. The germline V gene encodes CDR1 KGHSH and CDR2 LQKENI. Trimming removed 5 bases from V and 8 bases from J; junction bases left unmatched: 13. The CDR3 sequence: CASSVRSGGAGEKLFF. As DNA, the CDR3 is TGTGCCAGCTCAGTCCGCTCAGGGGGCGCAGGAGAAAAACTGTTTTTT.

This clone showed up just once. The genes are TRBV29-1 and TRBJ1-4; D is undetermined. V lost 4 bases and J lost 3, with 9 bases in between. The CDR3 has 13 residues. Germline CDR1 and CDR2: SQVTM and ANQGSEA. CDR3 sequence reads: CSVASLPNEKLFF. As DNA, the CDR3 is TGCAGCGTTGCCAGTCTACCTAATGAAAAACTGTTTTTT. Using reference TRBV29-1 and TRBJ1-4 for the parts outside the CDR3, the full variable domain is SAVISQKPSRDICQRGTSLTIQCQVDSQVTMMFWYRQQPGQSLTLIATANQGSEATYESGFVIDKFPISRPNLTFSTLTVSNMSPEDSSIYLCSVASLPNEKLFFGSGTQLSVL.

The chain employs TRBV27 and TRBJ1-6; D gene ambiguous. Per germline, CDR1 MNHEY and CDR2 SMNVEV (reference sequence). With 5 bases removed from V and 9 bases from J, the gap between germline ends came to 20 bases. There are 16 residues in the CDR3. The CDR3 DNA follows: TGTGCCAGCAGTCGCGGAGACACCCCCCGAAGTTCACCCCTCCACTTT. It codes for CASSRGDTPRSSPLHF.

The CDR3 DNA is TGTGCCAGCTCACCGGGTGGTCCGATTCGTCAGCCCCAGCATTTT. The encoded protein is CASSPGGPIRQPQHF. The chain links TRBV18 to TRBJ1-5; no reliable D call. This CDR3 is 15 amino acids long. The germline V and J ends were trimmed by 3 bases and 6 bases, with 15 bases remaining between them. Germline values: CDR1 KGHSH, CDR2 LQKENI.

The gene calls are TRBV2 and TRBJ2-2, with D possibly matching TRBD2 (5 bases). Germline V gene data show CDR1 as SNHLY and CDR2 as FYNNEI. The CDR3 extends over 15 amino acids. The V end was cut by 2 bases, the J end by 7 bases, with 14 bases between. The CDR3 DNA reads TGTGCCAGCAGTGAAACCCGGGGAGTTGTCGGGGAGCTGTTTTTT. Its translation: CASSETRGVVGELFF.

DNA for the CDR3: TGTGCCAGCAGTTACTCGATGTCTGAAGTCAATGAGCAGTTCTTC. Translated: CASSYSMSEVNEQFF. The V and J genes are TRBV6-5 and TRBJ2-1; D is unresolved. With 0 bases removed from V and 6 bases from J, the gap between germline ends came to 12 bases. This CDR3 has 15 residues. CDR1 and CDR2 (germline): MNHEY, SVGAGI.

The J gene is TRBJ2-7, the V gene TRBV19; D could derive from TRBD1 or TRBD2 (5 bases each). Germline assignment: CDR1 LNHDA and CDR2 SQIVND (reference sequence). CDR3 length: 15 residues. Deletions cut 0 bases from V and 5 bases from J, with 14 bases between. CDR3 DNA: TGTGCCAGTAGTATAGATCTGGGGGTGAAGAACGAGCAGTACTTC. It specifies CASSIDLGVKNEQYF. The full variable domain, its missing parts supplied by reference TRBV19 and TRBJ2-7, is DGGITQSPKYLFRKEGQNVTLSCEQNLNHDAMYWYRQDPGQGLRLIYYSQIVNDFQKGDIAEGYSVSREKKESFPLTVTSAQKNPTAFYLCASSIDLGVKNEQYFGPGTRLTVT.

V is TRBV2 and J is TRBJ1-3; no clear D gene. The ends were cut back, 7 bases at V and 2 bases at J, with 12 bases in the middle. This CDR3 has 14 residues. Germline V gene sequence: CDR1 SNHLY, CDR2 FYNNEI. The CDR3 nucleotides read TGTGCCAGCATGGTCGGCAGTCCTGGAAACACCATATATTTT. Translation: CASMVGSPGNTIYF.

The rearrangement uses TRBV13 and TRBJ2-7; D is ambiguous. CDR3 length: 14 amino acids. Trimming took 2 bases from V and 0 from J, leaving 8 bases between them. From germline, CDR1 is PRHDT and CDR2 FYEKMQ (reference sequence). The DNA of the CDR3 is TGTGCCAGCAGCTTAAGCAGGAGCTCCTACGAGCAGTACTTC. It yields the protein CASSLSRSSYEQYF.

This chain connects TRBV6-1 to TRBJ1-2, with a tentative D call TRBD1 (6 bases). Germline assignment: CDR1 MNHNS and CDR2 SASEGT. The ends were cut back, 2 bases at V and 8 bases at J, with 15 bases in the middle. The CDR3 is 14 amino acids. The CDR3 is CASSELPGEAGYTF. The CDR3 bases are TGTGCCAGCAGTGAACTCCCAGGGGAAGCGGGCTACACCTTC.

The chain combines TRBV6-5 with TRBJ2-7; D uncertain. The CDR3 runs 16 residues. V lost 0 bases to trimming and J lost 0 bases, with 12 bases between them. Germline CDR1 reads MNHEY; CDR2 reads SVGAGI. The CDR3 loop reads CASSYSLVGDSYEQYF. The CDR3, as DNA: TGTGCCAGCAGTTACTCCCTAGTAGGCGACTCCTACGAGCAGTACTTC.

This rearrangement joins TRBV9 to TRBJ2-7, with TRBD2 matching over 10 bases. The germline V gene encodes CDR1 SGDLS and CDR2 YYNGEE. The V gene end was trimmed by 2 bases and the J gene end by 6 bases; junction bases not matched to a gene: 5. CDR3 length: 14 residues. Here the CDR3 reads CASSVSGRPSEQYF. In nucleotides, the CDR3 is TGTGCCAGCAGCGTTAGCGGGAGGCCCTCCGAGCAGTACTTC.

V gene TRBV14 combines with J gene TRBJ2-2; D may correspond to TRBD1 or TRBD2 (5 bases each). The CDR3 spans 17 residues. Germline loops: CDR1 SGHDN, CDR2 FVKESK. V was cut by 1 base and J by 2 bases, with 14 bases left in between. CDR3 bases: TGTGCCAGCAGCCAAGCAATCACAGGACTTAACACCGGGGAGCTGTTTTTT. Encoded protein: CASSQAITGLNTGELFF.

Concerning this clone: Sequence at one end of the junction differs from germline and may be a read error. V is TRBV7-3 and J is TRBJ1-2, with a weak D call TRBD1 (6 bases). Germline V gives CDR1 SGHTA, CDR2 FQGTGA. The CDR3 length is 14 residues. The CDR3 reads CASSVTGQRYGYTF. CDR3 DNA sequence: TGTGCCAGCAGCGTAACAGGGCAGAGATATGGCTACACCTTC.

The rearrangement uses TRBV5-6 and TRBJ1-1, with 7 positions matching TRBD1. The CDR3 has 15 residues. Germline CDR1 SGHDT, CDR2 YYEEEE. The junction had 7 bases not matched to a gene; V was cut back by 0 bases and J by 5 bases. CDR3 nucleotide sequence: TGTGCCAGCAGCTTGGACAGGGGTCGGGGGACTGAAGCTTTCTTT. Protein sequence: CASSLDRGRGTEAFF.

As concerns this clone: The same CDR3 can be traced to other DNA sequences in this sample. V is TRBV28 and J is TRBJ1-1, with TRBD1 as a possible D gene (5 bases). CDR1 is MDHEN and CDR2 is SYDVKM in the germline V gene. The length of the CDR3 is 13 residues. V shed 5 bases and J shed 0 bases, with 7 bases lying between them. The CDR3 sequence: CASSGTVNTEAFF. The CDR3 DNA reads TGTGCCAGCAGTGGGACGGTGAACACTGAAGCTTTCTTT.

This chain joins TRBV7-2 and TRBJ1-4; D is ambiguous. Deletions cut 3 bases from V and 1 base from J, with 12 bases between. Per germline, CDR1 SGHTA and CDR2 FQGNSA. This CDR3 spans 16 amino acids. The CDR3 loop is CASSFNPPGTNEKLFF. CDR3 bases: TGTGCCAGCAGCTTTAACCCTCCCGGAACTAATGAAAAACTGTTTTTT. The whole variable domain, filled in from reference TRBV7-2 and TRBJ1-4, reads GAGVSQSPSNKVTEKGKDVELRCDPISGHTALYWYRQSLGQGLEFLIYFQGNSAPDKSGLPSDRFSAERTGGSVSTLTIQRTQQEDSAVYLCASSFNPPGTNEKLFFGSGTQLSVL.

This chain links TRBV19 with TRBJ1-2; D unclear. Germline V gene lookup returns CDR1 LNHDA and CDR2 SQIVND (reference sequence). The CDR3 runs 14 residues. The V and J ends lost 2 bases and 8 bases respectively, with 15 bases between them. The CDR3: CASSIPNLSRGYTF. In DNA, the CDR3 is TGTGCCAGTAGTATACCTAATTTATCCCGAGGCTACACCTTC.

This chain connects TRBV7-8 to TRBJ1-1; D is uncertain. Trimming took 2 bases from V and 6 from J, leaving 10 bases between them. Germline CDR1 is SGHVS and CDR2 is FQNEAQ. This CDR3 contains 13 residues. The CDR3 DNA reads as TGTGCCAGCAGCTTAAGAGGGATCGCTGAAGCTTTCTTT. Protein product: CASSLRGIAEAFF.

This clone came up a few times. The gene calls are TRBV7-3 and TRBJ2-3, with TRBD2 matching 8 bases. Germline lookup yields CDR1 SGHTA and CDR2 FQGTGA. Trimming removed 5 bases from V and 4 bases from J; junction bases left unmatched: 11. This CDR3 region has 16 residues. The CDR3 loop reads CASSPRLAGGADTQYF. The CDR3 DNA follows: TGTGCCAGCAGCCCTCGTTTGGCCGGGGGGGCAGATACGCAGTATTTT.